The TCR beta chain described here comes from a study of shared clonotypes between healthy human individuals. Study-wide results and caveats: Naive subsets typically showed greater estimated richness than memory subsets.

Germline CDR1 and CDR2: SGDLS and YYNGEE. The CDR3 contains 17 residues. Deletions cut 3 bases from V and 1 base from J, with 19 bases between. For this clone: Antigen: not known.

TCRdb's table, derived via immunoSEQ multiplex PCR, lists solely in-frame clones and lacks some. This table has over 850,000 clones, approximately 78% appearing once. The chain has TRBV9 and TRBJ1-2; a possible D gene is TRBD1 (6 bases). Sequencing was performed on memory CD4+ T cells from PBMCs. Regarding subset: CD45RA-negative fraction. The source of this sequence is a man between 18 and 29 years old in good health. Some clones in this sample may be carry-over from other donors' samples. This CDR3 reads CASSGTRGRGLNYGYTF. The CDR3 bases are TGTGCCAGCAGCGGAACCAGAGGGCGGGGGCTTAACTATGGCTACACCTTC.